A selection of T cell receptor beta chains follows, all from one sample in a study of control samples from healthy donors and cancer patients. Some clones are missing from TCRdb's copy, which holds only in-frame ones; the method was immunoSEQ multiplex PCR. The data contain fewer than 500,000 clones, more than 80% of them singletons. Material: PBMCs. Receptors originate from a man aged 40-49 years with head and neck cancer. The conserved cysteine and the conserved F or W are not part of the CDR3 here. The D gene is left open where the match is weak.

j_gene,d_gene,v_gene,CDR3aa
TRBJ2-7,.,TRBV15,ATSREITGRGYEQY
TRBJ1-1,.,TRBV7-2,ASSPSGVMNTEAF
TRBJ2-2,.,TRBV27,ASSPLSGQHTGELF
TRBJ1-2,.,TRBV4-3,ASSPSLKDTGYT
TRBJ2-2,.,TRBV5-1,ASSPDGGGELF
TRBJ1-3,.,TRBV28,ASIEGVLAPGNTIY
TRBJ1-6,.,TRBV27,ASSLLGSWGSPLH
TRBJ1-5,.,TRBV28,ASVLWAHGNQPQH
TRBJ1-1,.,TRBV7-2,ASSLQGDTEAF
TRBJ2-3,.,TRBV4-2,ASSQVEGANTDTQY
TRBJ2-1,TRBD2,TRBV28,ASSFLIFRRTSGISYNEQF
TRBJ2-1,.,TRBV30,ASKGAYNEQF
TRBJ1-1,TRBD1,TRBV7-9,ASRTGENTEAF
TRBJ2-7,TRBD2,TRBV28,ASSPSGRLYEQY
TRBJ2-7,TRBD1,TRBV2,ASSGDRSYEQY
TRBJ2-3,.,TRBV28,ASSTRGTGTDTQY
TRBJ2-7,.,TRBV7-3,ASSPGTLIYEQY
TRBJ2-1,.,TRBV2,ASSDSRVDEQF
TRBJ1-5,.,TRBV6-1,ASSEGLRRNQPQH
TRBJ2-7,.,TRBV6-5,ASSPEAWAYYEQY
TRBJ1-4,TRBD1,TRBV28,ASSPYRGAPEKLF
TRBJ1-4,TRBD1,TRBV2,ASTYRGRGEKLF
TRBJ2-1,.,TRBV9,ASSELEGAYNEQF
TRBJ2-7,TRBD2,TRBV6-1,ASSAGTSYRLIYEQY
TRBJ2-5,TRBD1,TRBV30,AGDRGRETQY
TRBJ2-3,.,TRBV4-3,ASSQDFGKNTQY
TRBJ2-3,.,TRBV2,ASKLDTQY
TRBJ2-1,TRBD1,TRBV28,ASNRGVWNEQF
TRBJ2-7,.,TRBV5-8,ASTKSRGLFGQY
TRBJ1-2,TRBD1,TRBV25-1,ASSGTGDYGYT
TRBJ1-2,.,TRBV11-2,ASSLFGGALIYGYT
TRBJ2-5,.,TRBV27,ASSLGGPPETQY
TRBJ1-6,.,TRBV27,ASSLWATDSYNSPLH
TRBJ2-2,.,TRBV9,ASSVDGGAGELF
TRBJ1-3,.,TRBV6-5,ASSYVQGVGNTIY
TRBJ2-7,TRBD1,TRBV9,ASSVLLQGDEQY
TRBJ2-7,TRBD2,TRBV9,ASSPPGAGQAAGEQY